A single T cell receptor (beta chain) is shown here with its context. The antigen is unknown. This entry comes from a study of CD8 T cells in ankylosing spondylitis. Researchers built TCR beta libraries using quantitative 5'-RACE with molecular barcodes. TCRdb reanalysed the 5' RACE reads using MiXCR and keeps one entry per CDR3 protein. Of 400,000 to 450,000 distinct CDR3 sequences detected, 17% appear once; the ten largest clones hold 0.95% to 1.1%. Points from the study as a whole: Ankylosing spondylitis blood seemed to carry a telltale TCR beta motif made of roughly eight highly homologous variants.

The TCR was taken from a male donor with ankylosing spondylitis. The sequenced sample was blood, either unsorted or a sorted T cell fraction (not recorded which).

The CDR3 coding sequence is TGTGCCAGCAGTAACGGACAGAATAGCAATCAGCCCCAGCATTTT. Residues: CASSNGQNSNQPQHF. The V and J genes are TRBV12-3 or TRBV12-4 and TRBJ1-5; tentative D call: TRBD1 (6 bases). V lost 5 bases to trimming and J lost 0 bases, with 11 bases between them. The CDR3 has 15 amino acids.